The rows below give T cell receptor beta chains drawn from one sample of a study of cytomegalovirus exposure and HLA in healthy donors. Sequencing was performed with immunoSEQ multiplex PCR; in TCRdb, only in-frame clones are kept and a portion is missing. The sample totals roughly 64,000 clones. Sequencing was done on a sample of PBMCs. The source is a woman in her late teens or twenties in good health and CMV-seronegative. CDR3s include the opening cysteine and the closing phenylalanine or tryptophan. Each record gives: J gene, clone size, V gene, D gene, CDR3 DNA, CDR3 protein. The D gene is left open where the match is weak. Size is omitted from some rows. Given values are once, few, many or a class for expanded clones.

>TRBJ1-3|.|TRBV19|.
TGTGCCAGTAGTATTCAACACGGAGACACCATATATTTT
CASSIQHGDTIYF
>TRBJ2-3|.|TRBV18|.
TGTGCCAGCTCAACCCAGGGTACTAGCACAGATACGCAGTATTTT
CASSTQGTSTDTQYF
>TRBJ1-1|.|TRBV6-5|.
TGTGCCAGCAGTAAGAACTACCCCCCCGGAGCTTTCTTT
CASSKNYPPGAFF
>TRBJ1-2|.|TRBV4-1|.
TGCGCCAGCACCCCCGTTCGAGGGTGGGGCTATGGCTACACCTTC
CASTPVRGWGYGYTF
>TRBJ1-5|.|TRBV18|TRBD1
TGTGCCAGCTCACTGGACAGGGACAGGCAACAGCCCCAGCATTTT
CASSLDRDRQQPQHF
>TRBJ1-2|.|TRBV9|TRBD1
TGTGCCAGCAGCTTACGGACAGGGTCTGGCTACACCTTC
CASSLRTGSGYTF
>TRBJ1-1|.|TRBV5-1|.
TGCGCCAGCAGCTTGTTTGAGAGGAACACTGAAGCTTTCTTT
CASSLFERNTEAFF
>TRBJ2-5|.|TRBV6-1|TRBD1
TGTGCCAGCAGTGAGACAGGGAGAGAGACCCAGTACTTC
CASSETGRETQYF
>TRBJ2-7|.|TRBV6-1|.
TGTGCCAGCAGACTAGCAGACAACTACGAGCAGTACTTC
CASRLADNYEQYF
>TRBJ2-3|.|TRBV6-1|TRBD2
TGTGCCAGCAGTGAAATCAGCGGGGGACGCACAGATACGCAGTATTTT
CASSEISGGRTDTQYF
>TRBJ1-2|.|TRBV19|.
TGTGCCAGTAGTTTGGGGGGCTATGGCTACACCTTC
CASSLGGYGYTF
>TRBJ1-1|.|TRBV9|.
TGTGCCAGCAGCGCTAACCTGAACACTGAAGCTTTCTTT
CASSANLNTEAFF
>TRBJ1-1|.|TRBV5-6|.
TGTGCCAGCAGCTTGACACAGGGTCGCACTGAAGCTTTCTTT
CASSLTQGRTEAFF
>TRBJ2-7|.|TRBV6-5|.
TGTGCCAGCAGTAAGGGACCGGGGGTCCGCGAGCAGTACTTC
CASSKGPGVREQYF
>TRBJ2-1|.|TRBV6-6|TRBD2
TGTGCCAGCAGCCTCGAGCGGGGGGCCTACAATGAGCAGTTCTTC
CASSLERGAYNEQFF
>TRBJ2-3|.|TRBV18|.
TGTGCCAGCTCACCGGCCGGGACTGAGATTTTTGGGGCAGATACGCAGTATTTT
CASSPAGTEIFGADTQYF
>TRBJ2-3|medium-sized|TRBV7-6|TRBD1
TGTGCCAGCAGCTCCGTGACGACAGGGCCGACAGATACGCAGTATTTT
CASSSVTTGPTDTQYF
>TRBJ2-1|.|TRBV10-3|TRBD2
TGTGCCATCAGTTCGGGAGGGTCCGACAATGAGCAGTTCTTC
CAISSGGSDNEQFF
>TRBJ1-1|.|TRBV11-3|TRBD1
TGTGCCAGCAGCCGCGGGACAGGGGAAACTGAAGCTTTCTTT
CASSRGTGETEAFF
>TRBJ2-7|.|TRBV4-1|.
TGCGCCAGCAGCCAAGGGAGTTCCTACGAGCAGTACTTC
CASSQGSSYEQYF
>TRBJ1-2|.|TRBV10-3|.
TGTGCCATTTACAGGGTCGATGGCTACACCTTC
CAIYRVDGYTF
>TRBJ1-2|.|TRBV9|.
TGTGCCAGCAGCGTAAACGGTGGGGAGGGAAGCTTCTATGGCTACACCTTC
CASSVNGGEGSFYGYTF
>TRBJ1-1|.|TRBV9|TRBD1
TGTGCCAGCAGCCTAACGGGGGGGACAGGGGAGGGAGGCACTGAAGCTTTCTTT
CASSLTGGTGEGGTEAFF
>TRBJ1-4|.|TRBV18|.
TGTGCCAGCTCACCTCGGCGGGCAGGTGAAAAACTGTTTTTT
CASSPRRAGEKLFF
>TRBJ2-5|.|TRBV6-5|TRBD2
TGTGCCAGCAGTGGTAGCGGGAGAGAGACCCAGTACTTC
CASSGSGRETQYF
>TRBJ2-5|.|TRBV30|.
TGTGCCTGGAGTCCTGGGACTGGAGAGAACCAGTACTTC
CAWSPGTGENQYF
>TRBJ2-5|.|TRBV11-3|.
TGTGCCAGCAGCTTAGCCCCGTATACCCTCGGACCACGGACAAAAGAGACCCAGTACTTC
CASSLAPYTLGPRTKETQYF
>TRBJ2-1|.|TRBV29-1|.
TGCAGCGTTGGCCCCATCGGCAGGGTATACAATGAGCAGTTCTTC
CSVGPIGRVYNEQFF
>TRBJ2-5|.|TRBV2|TRBD1
TGTGCCAGCGCATCTTTAGGACAGGGGGCAGGGGAGACCCAGTACTTC
CASASLGQGAGETQYF
>TRBJ2-7|.|TRBV9|TRBD2
TGTGCCAGCAGCGCGGGAGGACTCAACCCTAGCTACGAGCAGTACTTC
CASSAGGLNPSYEQYF
>TRBJ2-5|.|TRBV9|TRBD1
TGTGCCAGCAGCGCCATGGGACAGGAGGCTGGGACCCAGTACTTC
CASSAMGQEAGTQYF
>TRBJ1-5|.|TRBV6-5|.
TGTGCCAGCAGTCCGGAAAGGGGGAATCAGCCCCAGCATTTT
CASSPERGNQPQHF
>TRBJ2-1|.|TRBV2|TRBD2
TGTGCCACCATGACCGGGACTAGCTATTACAATGAGCAGTTCTTC
CATMTGTSYYNEQFF
>TRBJ2-2|.|TRBV25-1|TRBD2
TGTGCCAGCAGTAAACCTAGCGGGGGGGTGAACACCGGGGAGCTGTTTTTT
CASSKPSGGVNTGELFF
>TRBJ1-2|.|TRBV2|.
TGTGCCAGTAGAACCTCGGGTCTTTACACCTTC
CASRTSGLYTF
>TRBJ2-7|.|TRBV6-1|.
TGTGCCAGCAGTGAAAGTACCAGCTACGAGCAGTACTTC
CASSESTSYEQYF
>TRBJ1-1|.|TRBV11-2|TRBD1
TGTGCCAGCCACAGGGGGAGGAACACTGAAGCTTTCTTT
CASHRGRNTEAFF
>TRBJ1-2|.|TRBV7-3|TRBD1
TGTGCCAGCAGCTTAGAGCCAGGGACAGGGATGACGGGCTACACCTTC
CASSLEPGTGMTGYTF
>TRBJ1-2|.|TRBV7-9|.
TGTGCCAGCAGCCCGGGGGGAGGGAACTATGGCTACACCTTC
CASSPGGGNYGYTF
>TRBJ1-5|.|TRBV13|.
TGTGCCAGCAGCTTCGGAGGGGCGGGTCAGCCCCAGCATTTT
CASSFGGAGQPQHF
>TRBJ2-5|.|TRBV9|.
TGTGCCAGCAGCGTTGCTGACACGTACCAAGAGACCCAGTACTTC
CASSVADTYQETQYF
>TRBJ2-7|.|TRBV14|.
TGTGCCAGCAGCCAAGAGACTACCTACTCCTACGAGCAGTACTTC
CASSQETTYSYEQYF
>TRBJ1-5|.|TRBV6-4|.
TGTGCCAGCAGTGCCAGGGTAAGACGGCAGCCCCAGCATTTT
CASSARVRRQPQHF
>TRBJ2-7|.|TRBV19|TRBD1
TGTGCCAGTAGCGGACAGGACGGCCTTTACGAGCAGTACTTC
CASSGQDGLYEQYF
>TRBJ1-5|.|TRBV19|TRBD1
TGTGCCAGTACCACGACAGGGGGTTACCAGCCCCAGCATTTT
CASTTTGGYQPQHF
>TRBJ1-1|.|TRBV5-1|TRBD1
TGCGCCAGCAGCGCCCTACAGGGGACCACTGAAGCTTTCTTT
CASSALQGTTEAFF
>TRBJ2-3|.|TRBV30|TRBD2
TGTGCCTGGAGTGTAGGGGACTATATCCCAGATACGCAGTATTTT
CAWSVGDYIPDTQYF
>TRBJ1-5|.|TRBV5-4|TRBD1
TGTGCCAGCAGCTCACAGGGACAGGGCCAAAATCAGCCCCAGCATTTT
CASSSQGQGQNQPQHF
>TRBJ2-7|.|TRBV19|TRBD1
TGTGCCAGTAGACTTCCGGGACAGGGGGCAAGCGAGCAGTACTTC
CASRLPGQGASEQYF
>TRBJ2-7|.|TRBV28|TRBD2
TGTGCCAGCAGCTCAAGGGCGGGGGACGAGCAGTACTTC
CASSSRAGDEQYF